This TCR beta chain emerged from a study of cytomegalovirus exposure and HLA in healthy donors (dated by TCRdb to 2016 to 2017). In terms of the full investigation: In an earlier analysis of some 550 of the donors, about 270 Gb of sequence data and 100 million or so unique TCR beta sequences from roughly 190 million T cells were reported. To predict cytomegalovirus infection status, the study combined high-throughput TCR immunosequencing, statistical association of individual TCRs with disease status, and machine learning. The study aimed to test whether signatures of past pathogen exposure could be identified by cataloging public T cell receptors. An earlier analysis of fewer than 700 of the donors applied high-throughput TCR beta sequencing to assess whether each TCR beta V gene segment acted as functional or pseudogenic. HLA typing included class I and class II loci at four-digit resolution. The later analysis used no new phenotypic data to find candidate immune exposures, relying instead on TCR beta sequences and their occurrence across donors. Typing coverage differed by locus: A, B, C, DRB1 and DQB1 were typed in roughly 629-640 donors, DQA1 in about 550, DPA1 in some 610, and DPB1 in around 490. Donor age, sex, ethnicity and CMV serostatus were compiled together with the repertoire data. Using immunosequencing, the study profiled T cell repertoires from about 620 subjects and related those repertoires to cytomegalovirus serostatus. All discovery cohort repertoires had been generated on a single sequencing platform. In a later analysis, previously published TCR beta repertoires from 550 to 750 donors were re-analyzed and high-resolution HLA genotyping was added so that TCR occurrence patterns could be studied. Of the 300 to 500 genotyped donors, 80% to 90% were placed in the genetic ancestry cluster associated with self-reported Caucasian donors. Because of strong linkage in the cohort, roughly five DR-DQ haplotypes were treated as single units for association and clustering. Among 398 genotyped donors of the cohort, an average of around 240,000 unique TCR beta nucleotide sequences were sequenced per donor, roughly 20% of them non-productive. About 300 gigabases of sequencing data and approximately 93 million unique TCR sequences were included in an early release covering around 650 HLA-typed donors. A separate validation cohort of 90 to 150 different subjects was used in addition to the roughly 700-subject first cohort. In a later genetic analysis, genome-wide SNP genotypes for about 55% of the 666 donors were used, and that subset was treated as a discovery cohort. Results the study describes overall, beyond this receptor: A later analysis found that most CMV-associated TCR beta chains appeared HLA-restricted, with HLA associations seemingly driven largely by CMV exposure. A cluster of highly shared sequence variants was judged likely to represent a technical artifact of the sequencing pipeline. Only TCR beta chains were sequenced in this cohort, and the absence of alpha or paired-chain data limited detectable features. Linkage disequilibrium might explain the correlated functional status among segregating V segments, but an unknown experimental factor could not be excluded. Approximately 16 rarely observed V segments, including chromosome 9 orphons, were excluded from the earlier analysis of about 600 of the donors because counts were too low. Because the 87-base-pair reads could not distinguish some IMGT-functional V segments, including TRBV6-2 and TRBV6-3, those segments were excluded. When HLA alleles, especially DR and DQ, strongly co-occurred, attributing TCR associations to individual alleles was difficult. In a later genetic analysis, fewer N-insertions in productive TCRs were reported among donors in an Asian-associated ancestry cluster than the roughly 640-donor mean. An earlier analysis of approximately 570 of the donors showed that most TCR beta V segments appeared in productive rearrangements either about 87% or about 30% of the time, which broadly matched IMGT annotations. Presence/absence analyses assumed roughly uniform sequencing depth across donors, an assumption that may not hold. The classifier was reported to diagnose cytomegalovirus status with high specificity and sensitivity in both the original and validation cohorts. A further reported finding was that TCR beta sequences accurately predicted the HLA-A and HLA-B alleles for most subjects in the first cohort. A total of fewer than 200 TCR beta chains were listed by the study as associated with cytomegalovirus. Immune exposure information for the cohort was limited to CMV serostatus. Because HLA typing was missing for some donors at each locus, association tests included only the typed subset. The authors suggested that the approach could potentially be generalized to other disease states and immunological phenotypes. Three of the identified cytomegalovirus-associated TCR beta chains were confirmed in vitro to be specific for cytomegalovirus antigens. A later analysis found that TCR association rates varied across HLA loci, with DRB1 alleles showing the most associated TCRs and HLA-C alleles the fewest. V-gene and J-gene trimming of TCR beta chains was associated with a missense DCLRE1C variant in a later genetic analysis, and the association was replicated in an independent cohort. Compared with equally common non-associated chains, HLA-associated TCR beta chains in a later analysis were more clonally expanded and had lower generation probabilities. Several of the top co-occurrence clusters appeared to be linked to parvovirus B19, influenza, CMV and Epstein-Barr virus, according to a later analysis. Most TCR sequences were observed very rarely across donors, whereas some public TCRs were present in many individuals. In a later analysis, 16,951 TCR beta sequences were associated with specific HLA alleles at a false discovery rate of 0.05.

The receptor library was made with the immunoSEQ multiplex PCR assay. A mixture of 60 forward primers for TCR Vbeta segments and 13 reverse primers for TCR Jbeta segments was used in the multiplex PCR. The CDR3 region of rearranged TCR beta genes was amplified from genomic DNA by a multiplex PCR assay. Amplified TCR beta libraries were sequenced as 87-base-pair reads on the Illumina HiSeq System. The original pipeline was this. A later analysis counted about 76 million unique TCR beta chains across the 600 to 850 repertoires, and roughly 9.9 million of these chains were shared by at least two donors. Raw reads were error-corrected and collapsed into unique sequences by a nearest-neighbor algorithm in which closely related sequences were merged to remove PCR and sequencing errors. CDR3 sequences were aligned to IMGT reference sequences to assign V, D and J gene segments. For a sequence to be retained, a match of at least six nucleotides was required to both a V gene segment and a J gene segment. Rearrangements were classified as productive when the CDR3 lacked stop codons and remained in frame with V and J, and all other rearrangements were classified as non-productive. CDR3 was defined according to IMGT convention as the region running from the second conserved V-encoded cysteine to the conserved J-encoded phenylalanine. In an earlier analysis of more than 550 of the donors, sequences lacking an unambiguous match to a single V gene segment were excluded. An earlier analysis of some 610 of the donors called V segments functional above 56.7% productive rearrangements and segregating when the between-donor standard deviation exceeded 5%. A statistical classification framework was developed to diagnose cytomegalovirus status using the catalog of TCR beta chain sequences. A later analysis assigned V and J genes by comparing TCR nucleotide sequences with IMGT/GENE-DB human TR gene sequences. The TCRdist pipeline was used in a later analysis to assign CDR3 sequences and most-parsimonious VDJ recombination scenarios. In a later analysis, each TCR beta chain was defined by its CDR3 amino acid sequence together with its V-gene family, and reads without a unique V-gene family were excluded. To address suspected cross-contamination and a sequencing artifact, a later analysis removed 592 highly shared, low-generation-probability nucleotide sequences. A later analysis calculated a clonal expansion index for each public chain from normalized within-repertoire ranks of inferred template counts. Generation probabilities in a later analysis came from a VDJ recombination model fitted to out-of-frame rearrangements, and those results were checked against IGoR. Hypergeometric tests were used in a later analysis to score TCR-TCR, TCR-HLA and TCR-CMV co-occurrence, with a repertoire-size bias correction applied to the TCR pairs. To estimate false discovery rates, a later analysis permuted the HLA or CMV assignments 20 times. In a later analysis, co-occurring TCRs were grouped using DBSCAN, with TCRdist sequence similarity added in when clustering inside HLA-allele-positive subsets. Repertoires with fewer than 30,000 or more than 120,000 public chains, plus five repertoires with anomalous nucleotide sharing, were excluded from co-occurrence clustering. Not all clones reach the TCRdb copy of this immuneACCESS table, which keeps in-frame sequences only. Checked studies attribute under half of the gap to unresolved V genes and leave the rest unexplained. V, J and clone size were drawn from that table, and D and trimming were deduced from the DNA. A total of fewer than 200,000 clones appear in this sample, roughly 87% of them only once. The ten largest clones add up to 1.6% of the sample.

From the germline V gene, CDR1 is LGHNT and CDR2 is FRNRAP. Deletion took 7 bases off V and 5 bases off J, with a span of 5 bases between the germline ends. Reading from cysteine to phenylalanine, the CDR3 counts 11 amino acids. Only the CDR3 portion is preserved as DNA: 33 bases, with reading frame beginning at the first base. The cohort consisted of 666 healthy bone marrow donors. At the time of sampling, every cohort member was nominally healthy, though immune exposures that went unrecorded were likely present. The donor tested CMV seronegative, placing the donor among the 352 seronegative members of the cohort. A peripheral blood sample was collected from each donor, and TCR beta sequencing was performed on peripheral blood mononuclear cells. Genomic DNA was extracted from the blood cell samples with the Qiagen DNeasy Blood Extraction Kit. As for this clone: Its antigen remains undetermined. Within one base of it there is no much larger clone, and no base qualities were kept.

Recombination connected TRBV12-5 to TRBJ2-2, with no reliable assignment of the D segment. The TCR comes from a man over 45 in good health and CMV-seronegative. Sequences were obtained from PBMCs. The sequenced DNA: TGTGCTAGTGACGCGACCGGGGAGCTGTTTTTT. Its product reads: CASDATGELFF.